This TCR beta chain was sequenced during a study of response to subunit inactivated influenza vaccine. Study results and caveats: The authors offered the suggestion that each seasonal influenza vaccination recruits few new T cells.

TCRdb analysed the RT-PCR reads with MiXCR anew, one entry per CDR3 protein. In the table there are 300,000 to 350,000 distinct CDR3 sequences, about a fifth of which are singletons. V was clipped by 1 base and J by 7 bases, with 13 bases between them. This CDR3 is built from 14 residues. CDR1 is KGHSH and CDR2 is LQKENI in the germline V gene. Comment on this clonotype: The antigen is unknown.

This sequence joins TRBV18 and TRBJ2-5, with unresolved D. The sample in question was PBMCs from blood, obtained roughly 20 months after vaccination. This TCR derives from a man between 50 and 69 years old who received an inactivated influenza vaccine. The CDR3 is CASSPRETLGTQYF. CDR3 bases: TGTGCCAGCTCACCACGTGAGACCCTTGGGACCCAGTACTTC.